This TCR beta chain was obtained from a study of cytomegalovirus exposure and HLA in healthy donors. General study points: Indistinguishable V segments, including TRBV6-2 and TRBV6-3, were excluded. TCR beta chains associated with HLA were, in a later analysis, more clonally expanded than equally common others. An analysis that came later showed most CMV-associated TCR beta chains appearing HLA-restricted.

PCR employed 60 Vbeta and 13 Jbeta primers. TCRdb's table, derived via immunoSEQ multiplex PCR, lists solely in-frame clones and lacks some. This table has about 120,000 clones, 65% to 85% appearing once. A note on this clone: Its antigen is unknown.

Trimming removed 5 bases from V and 1 base from J; junction bases left unmatched: 2. The CDR3 length is 14 residues. CDR1 and CDR2 from the germline V gene are SGHAT and FQDESV (reference sequence). The clonotype comes from a woman aged 40 to 50 in good health and CMV-seropositive. Sequencing was carried out using PBMCs. The chain is built from TRBV11-1 and TRBJ1-1, with 9 positions matching TRBD1. CDR3 sequence (DNA): TGTGCCAGCAGCCCGGGACAGGGGAACACTGAAGCTTTCTTT. The encoded protein is CASSPGQGNTEAFF.